This T cell receptor (beta chain) stems from a study of beta chain features in type 1 diabetes. The authors reverse transcribed all of the isolated RNA, so sequencing captured expressed TCRB transcripts. Clones were read by immunoSEQ multiplex PCR, and TCRdb kept only the in-frame ones, dropping some. The sample comprises just over 150,000 clones, 11% of which are singletons, and about 2% rests with the top ten. The CDR3 has 14 amino acids. Deletions cut 0 bases from V and 2 bases from J, with 7 bases between. Germline CDR1 and CDR2: SGHRS and YFSETQ. Cell sorting via CD45RO/CCR7/CD25/CD127/CD95/CD27 was performed to obtain CD4+ naive, central memory, regulatory and stem cell-like memory cells.

The chain joins TRBV5-1 to TRBJ2-3; D is possibly TRBD1 (6 bases). What was sequenced was central memory CD4+ T cells from blood. The sequence was obtained from a man aged 18 to 29 in good health. The CDR3 loop reads CASSLEGVTDTQYF. The CDR3 DNA reads TGCGCCAGCAGCTTGGAGGGGGTCACAGATACGCAGTATTTT. Looking up the rest from reference TRBV5-1 and TRBJ2-3 gives the full variable domain: KAGVTQTPRYLIKTRGQQVTLSCSPISGHRSVSWYQQTPGQGLQFLFEYFSETQRNKGNFPGRFSGRQFSNSRSEMNVSTLELGDSALYLCASSLEGVTDTQYFGPGTRLTVL.